These 17 T cell receptor beta chains were sequenced from one sample in a study of a mutant IDH1 vaccine in newly diagnosed glioma. Time point denoted: week 5, during vaccination. The content of each vaccine dose was 300 ug of mutant IDH1 20-mer peptide, and topical imiquimod accompanied it. The method was immunoSEQ multiplex PCR; TCRdb's version includes in-frame clones alone and lacks a portion of them. This sample has roughly 40,000 clones, with just over 90% found just once. These receptors lack a known antigen. The material was PBMCs, obtained from a glioma patient whose treatment included an IDH1 peptide vaccine. Every receptor here comes from a man in his forties or fifties with glioma.

The chain couples TRBV1 to TRBJ2-7; the table's D call, TRBD2, has no DNA check behind it. TRBV1 is flagged as a pseudogene. The CDR3 is 15 residues long. The CDR3 sequence: CTSSPQTGVLYEQYF. The CDR3 nucleotides read TGCACCAGCAGCCCCCAAACGGGAGTGCTCTACGAGCAGTACTTC.

This clone is labeled as medium-sized. The V and J genes are TRBV19 and TRBJ2-7, with D perhaps given as TRBD1 or TRBD2 (5 bases each). Deletions cut 5 bases from V and 2 bases from J, with 16 bases between. Germline CDR1 is LNHDA and CDR2 is SQIVND (reference sequence). The CDR3 totals 15 residues. The CDR3 nucleotides read TGTGCCAGTAGTCTGGGACCCTTTGGAGCCTACGAGCAGTACTTC. This translates into CASSLGPFGAYEQYF.

Here the CDR3 reads CASSSRTGANVLTF. CDR3 in DNA: TGCGCCAGCAGCTCCAGAACTGGGGCCAACGTCCTGACTTTC. The V gene is TRBV5-1, the J gene TRBJ2-6; D remains unclear. V lost 3 bases to trimming and J lost 2 bases, with 6 bases between them. The germline V gene has CDR1 SGHRS and CDR2 YFSETQ. The CDR3 totals 14 residues.

The gene calls are TRBV6-5 and TRBJ1-1; D unclear. The CDR3 runs to 14 residues. Germline CDR1 is MNHEY and CDR2 is SVGAGI. The CDR3 is CGCQRSVVNTEAFF. The CDR3 nucleotides are TGTGGCTGCCAGCGAAGCGTGGTGAACACTGAAGCTTTCTTT.

The V gene is TRBV15, the J gene TRBJ2-6; possible D gene TRBD1, 5 bases. V gave up 0 bases and J gave up 1 base, with 7 bases separating them. This CDR3 spans 16 amino acids. CDR1 is LNHNV, CDR2 YYDKDF, per germline (reference sequence). The CDR3 DNA is TGTGCCACCAGCAGAGATCCAGGGTCTGGGGCCAACGTCCTGACTTTC. Its protein product is CATSRDPGSGANVLTF.

V is TRBV19 and J is TRBJ1-1, with unresolved D. Trimming took 10 bases from V and 2 from J, leaving 11 bases between them. CDR1 and CDR2 (germline): LNHDA, SQIVND (reference sequence). This CDR3 contains 12 residues. In DNA, the CDR3 is TGTGCCACCGAAACAGTCAACACTGAAGCTTTCTTT. Amino acid sequence: CATETVNTEAFF.

V and J are TRBV4-1 and TRBJ2-7; maybe TRBD1 (5 bases). With 7 bases removed from V and 3 bases from J, the gap between germline ends came to 19 bases. Per germline, CDR1 MGHRA and CDR2 YSYEKL. This CDR3 region has 15 residues. CDR3 sequence (DNA): TGCGCCAGCAACCGAATGTGGCAAGGGGACTACGAGCAGTACTTC. It specifies CASNRMWQGDYEQYF.

The rearrangement uses TRBV5-1 and TRBJ2-7; a possible D gene is TRBD2 (5 bases). The germline V gene has CDR1 SGHRS and CDR2 YFSETQ. This CDR3 is built from 14 residues. V lost 3 bases, J lost 2 bases, and 12 bases lay in between. CDR3 sequence: CASSYNPGTYEQYF. The CDR3 bases are TGCGCCAGCAGCTACAATCCCGGGACCTACGAGCAGTACTTC.

This chain links TRBV5-1 with TRBJ2-5, with TRBD2 matching 7 bases. V lost 3 bases, J lost 3 bases, and 5 bases stayed unmatched. Germline-derived CDR1 and CDR2 are SGHRS and YFSETQ. The CDR3 spans 14 residues. The CDR3 reads CASSSGLGKETQYF. The CDR3 nucleotides are TGCGCCAGCAGCTCCGGACTAGGAAAAGAGACCCAGTACTTC.

The chain employs TRBV10-3 and TRBJ2-7, with 9 bases that match TRBD1. Trimming removed 10 bases from V and 7 bases from J; junction bases left unmatched: 11. CDR1 is ENHRY, CDR2 SYGVKD, per germline. The CDR3 runs 13 residues. The chain's CDR3 is CANAMDRGYEQYF. The CDR3 coding sequence is TGTGCCAACGCCATGGACAGGGGTTATGAGCAGTACTTC.

The chain carries TRBV27 and TRBJ2-3; D remains unclear. This CDR3 is built from 16 residues. V lost 3 bases and J 4 bases, leaving 17 bases between the germline ends. Germline V CDR1 and CDR2: MNHEY, SMNVEV (reference sequence). Here the CDR3 reads CASSFHPVPSADTQYF. The CDR3 bases are TGTGCCAGCAGTTTCCATCCGGTCCCTAGTGCAGATACGCAGTATTTT.

The chain carries TRBV19 and TRBJ1-3; D is ambiguous. CDR3 length: 16 amino acids. Germline V gene lookup returns CDR1 LNHDA and CDR2 SQIVND (reference sequence). V was shortened by 1 base and J by 3 bases, with 13 bases between the two germline ends. CDR3 protein: CASSIGVLVYGNTIYF. CDR3 sequence (DNA): TGTGCCAGTAGTATAGGGGTCCTGGTCTATGGAAACACCATATATTTT.

This sequence joins TRBV6-5 and TRBJ2-1; a weak D match, TRBD2 (5 bases). Germline lookup yields CDR1 MNHEY and CDR2 SVGAGI. V lost 2 bases and J lost 2, with 10 bases in between. This CDR3 comprises 15 residues. The CDR3 region is CASSYEGGPYNEQFF. In DNA, the CDR3 is TGTGCCAGCAGTTACGAGGGTGGACCCTACAATGAGCAGTTCTTC.

This sequence joins TRBV19 and TRBJ2-4, with TRBD1 matching 7 bases. Losses at the gene ends were 4 bases for V and 8 bases for J; bases not matched to a gene: 8. From germline, CDR1 is LNHDA and CDR2 SQIVND (reference sequence). The CDR3 spans 14 residues. CDR3 residues: CASSTRTGRDIQYF. CDR3 DNA: TGTGCCAGTAGTACCCGGACAGGAAGGGACATTCAGTACTTC.

This chain uses TRBV5-1 with TRBJ1-1; maybe TRBD1 (5 bases). The CDR3 length is 15 residues. Trimming shortened V by 3 bases and J by 4 bases, and 16 bases separated the two germline ends. CDR1 is SGHRS, CDR2 YFSETQ, per germline. CDR3 DNA sequence: TGCGCCAGCAGCTCCACCCGGGGCCTGGGCACTGAAGCTTTCTTT. Amino acids: CASSSTRGLGTEAFF. Variable domain in full (rest from reference TRBV5-1 and TRBJ1-1): KAGVTQTPRYLIKTRGQQVTLSCSPISGHRSVSWYQQTPGQGLQFLFEYFSETQRNKGNFPGRFSGRQFSNSRSEMNVSTLELGDSALYLCASSSTRGLGTEAFFGQGTRLTVV.

The CDR3 region has the DNA TGCGCCAGCAGCTGGGGACGGATGAACACTGAAGCTTTCTTT. It is translated as CASSWGRMNTEAFF. The chain recombines TRBV5-1 with TRBJ1-1; D possibly corresponds to TRBD1 (5 bases). The CDR3 spans 14 residues. The V gene lost 3 bases and the J gene lost 0 bases, with 9 bases spanning the gap. CDR1 is SGHRS and CDR2 is YFSETQ in the germline V gene.

This chain connects TRBV28 to TRBJ2-3; no definite D call. With 8 bases removed from V and 4 bases from J, the gap between germline ends came to 7 bases. The CDR3 sequence is 11 residues long. CDR1 is MDHEN and CDR2 is SYDVKM in the germline V gene. The CDR3 DNA follows: TGTGCCAGCCTTCGCTCAGATACGCAGTATTTT. Translated, it gives CASLRSDTQYF.